Listed below are T cell receptor beta chains from one sample, sequenced in a study of T cell clonotyping in hematopoietic cell transplantation. Using immunoSEQ multiplex PCR, the repertoire was profiled, and TCRdb retains in-frame clones only, with some absent. This table has 16,000 or so clones, about 92% appearing once. Sequenced material: peripheral blood mononuclear cells, taken before stem cell transplant. These TCRs come from a man aged 18 to 35 with biphenotypic leukemia. Some clones in this sample may be carry-over from other donors' samples. CDR3s include the opening cysteine and the closing phenylalanine or tryptophan. Each record gives: clone size, D gene, J gene, V gene, CDR3 DNA, CDR3 protein. A D gene is named only where the DNA matches it firmly. Clone size is given for some rows only: seen once, a few or many times, or a class if the clone is expanded.

NA | NA | TRBJ2-7 | TRBV7-6 | TGTGCCAGCACCCCCGGACGGGGGACCGGCTACGAGCAGTACTTC | CASTPGRGTGYEQYF
NA | TRBD1 | TRBJ1-1 | TRBV5-1 | TGCGCCAGCAGCTTGGTCACCGGGACAGGCGAGAACACTGAAGCTTTCTTT | CASSLVTGTGENTEAFF
once | NA | TRBJ1-1 | TRBV6-6 | TGTGCCAGCAGTTACTTTACTGAAGCTTTCTTT | CASSYFTEAFF
NA | TRBD1 | TRBJ2-6 | TRBV4-2 | TGTGCCAGCAGCCAGGAGACAGGGGGCGCGTCCTCTGGGGCCAACGTCCTGACTTTC | CASSQETGGASSGANVLTF
NA | NA | TRBJ2-1 | TRBV6-1 | TGTGCCAGCAGTGATTCGGACGGCGGGGTAGCTGAGCAGTTCTTC | CASSDSDGGVAEQFF
once | TRBD2 | TRBJ2-3 | TRBV7-2 | TGTGCCAGCAGCTTGCGACTAGCGGGGGGGGATACAGATACGCAGTATTTT | CASSLRLAGGDTDTQYF
NA | NA | TRBJ2-5 | TRBV5-1 | TGCGCCAGCAGCGGGCAGGGGAAAGAGACCCAGTACTTC | CASSGQGKETQYF
few | NA | TRBJ1-1 | TRBV6-5 | TGTGCCAGCAGCTCATCGGTCGACACTGAAGCTTTCTTT | CASSSSVDTEAFF
NA | NA | TRBJ1-2 | TRBV11-2 | TGTGCCAGCAGCCCCGAGGCACAGGGAAGAGGCTACACCTTC | CASSPEAQGRGYTF
NA | NA | TRBJ1-4 | TRBV6-5 | TGTGCCAGCAGTTACTCATGGGTTGTTGCCAATGAAAAACTGTTTTTT | CASSYSWVVANEKLFF
NA | NA | TRBJ2-1 | TRBV11-3 | TGTGCCAGCAGCTTAGGAAATGAGCAGTTCTTC | CASSLGNEQFF
NA | TRBD1 | TRBJ1-1 | TRBV11-2 | TGTGCCAGCAGCTTTCAACAGGGGGCTGGCACTGAAGCTTTCTTT | CASSFQQGAGTEAFF
NA | TRBD1 | TRBJ1-2 | TRBV6-5 | TGTGCCAGCAGAAAATTAGACAGGGACGGCTACACCTTC | CASRKLDRDGYTF
NA | NA | TRBJ2-3 | TRBV7-2 | TGTGCCAGCAGCTCCCCCACAGATACGCAGTATTTT | CASSSPTDTQYF
NA | TRBD2 | TRBJ2-3 | TRBV9 | TGTGCCAGCAGCATTAGCGGGATGCCCACAGATACGCAGTATTTT | CASSISGMPTDTQYF
NA | TRBD1 | TRBJ2-7 | TRBV7-9 | TGTGCCAGCAGCACAAACCGGGACAGGGGCCACGAGCAGTACTTC | CASSTNRDRGHEQYF
once | NA | TRBJ2-3 | TRBV6-6 | TGTGCCAGCAGTTCCGACGGAGAGTCAGATACGCAGTATTTT | CASSSDGESDTQYF
NA | NA | TRBJ2-2 | TRBV30 | TGTGCCTGGAGTGCACTTTCGAACACCGGGGAGCTGTTTTTT | CAWSALSNTGELFF
NA | TRBD1 | TRBJ1-2 | TRBV5-6 | TGTGCCAGCAGCTTGTTTAGAGGGACAGCCTACACCTTC | CASSLFRGTAYTF
NA | TRBD2 | TRBJ2-5 | TRBV6-1 | TGTGCCAGCAGTGAAGGACTAGCGGGGGGACAAGAGACCCAGTACTTC | CASSEGLAGGQETQYF
NA | TRBD2 | TRBJ2-7 | TRBV30 | TGTGCCTGGAGTACGGGGACTAGCATCTACGAGCAGTACTTC | CAWSTGTSIYEQYF
NA | NA | TRBJ1-2 | TRBV6-5 | TGTGCCAGCGGAGGAACAGGGAGATATGGCTACACCTTC | CASGGTGRYGYTF
NA | NA | TRBJ2-5 | TRBV5-1 | TGCGCCAGCAGCTTGGGCGTCAGAACTCCCCAAGAGACCCAGTACTTC | CASSLGVRTPQETQYF
NA | TRBD2 | TRBJ2-1 | TRBV7-6 | TGTGCCAGCAGCGCCATAGCGGGGGGGGAGCAGTTCTTC | CASSAIAGGEQFF
once | TRBD2 | TRBJ2-3 | TRBV7-6 | TGTGCCAGCAGCTTAGCGAGGGCTAGCGGGGCGTCAGATACGCAGTATTTT | CASSLARASGASDTQYF
NA | NA | TRBJ2-5 | TRBV29-1 | TGCAGCATTGCGGATGGCGTTTTAGCACTGCAGACCCAGTACTTC | CSIADGVLALQTQYF
NA | NA | TRBJ2-5 | TRBV6-5 | TGTGCCAGCAGTAACACGGAAGAGACCCAGTACTTC | CASSNTEETQYF
NA | NA | TRBJ1-6 | TRBV7-2 | TGTGCCAGCAGCCCAATACCGGGGAGTTCACCCCTCCACTTT | CASSPIPGSSPLHF
NA | NA | TRBJ1-4 | TRBV30 | TGTGCCTGGACTAACAGGGATGAAAAACTGTTTTTT | CAWTNRDEKLFF
NA | TRBD1 | TRBJ1-2 | TRBV25-1 | TGTGCCAGCAGTGCACTCAGGGGGCATGGCTACACCTTC | CASSALRGHGYTF
once | NA | TRBJ1-2 | TRBV7-2 | TGTGCCAGCAGCTTACGTTCAGGGGATGGCTACACCTTC | CASSLRSGDGYTF
NA | TRBD1 | TRBJ1-6 | TRBV5-4 | TGTGCCAGCAGCTTGGGGGACAGCTATAATTCACCCCTCCACTTT | CASSLGDSYNSPLHF
NA | TRBD1 | TRBJ1-2 | TRBV7-2 | TGTGCCAGCAGCCGGGGACAGGTCAATGGCTACACCTTC | CASSRGQVNGYTF
NA | NA | TRBJ2-7 | TRBV2 | TGTGCCAGCACATCGGACGGGGGTCCCTACGAGCAGTACTTC | CASTSDGGPYEQYF
NA | NA | TRBJ1-2 | TRBV6-1 | TGTGCCAGCATGGTAGGCACTATGGCTACACTCTTTCTTTTC | CASMVGTMATLFLF
NA | NA | TRBJ1-6 | TRBV28 | TGTGCCAGCAGGAGGGAAAGAACTTATAATTCACCCCTCCACTTT | CASRRERTYNSPLHF
NA | TRBD1 | TRBJ2-5 | TRBV25-1 | TGTGCCAGCACCTGGGGACAGGGGAGGACAGAGACCCAGTACTTC | CASTWGQGRTETQYF
NA | TRBD1 | TRBJ1-2 | TRBV30 | TGTGCCTGGAGTAAGACAGGGGCCGGTGGCTACACCTTC | CAWSKTGAGGYTF
NA | NA | TRBJ2-1 | TRBV7-6 | TGTGCCAGCAGCCGGACCCCAGGGACTTCGCCCAATGAGCAGTTCTTC | CASSRTPGTSPNEQFF
NA | NA | TRBJ2-6 | TRBV25-1 | TGTGCCAGCAGTGAATTGGCCTTTTCCAGCTCTGGGGCCAACGTCCTGACTTTC | CASSELAFSSSGANVLTF
NA | NA | TRBJ1-2 | TRBV11-2 | TGTGCCAGCAGCCCAAGGGGGGATGGCTACACCTTC | CASSPRGDGYTF
NA | TRBD2 | TRBJ2-5 | TRBV27 | TGTGCCAGCAGTGCGGGACTAGCGGGGGGGCCGAGGCAAGAGACCCAGTACTTC | CASSAGLAGGPRQETQYF
NA | NA | TRBJ2-7 | TRBV5-6 | TGTGCCAGCAGCTTGGGGGGGGACGGGGTGAGCTCCTACGAGCAGTACTTC | CASSLGGDGVSSYEQYF
NA | NA | TRBJ1-2 | TRBV6-1 | TGTGCCAGCCCAGGGAGAAGCTATGGCTACACCTTC | CASPGRSYGYTF
NA | TRBD1 | TRBJ2-7 | TRBV9 | TGTGCCAGCAGCGCAGGGGACAGATACGAGCAGTACTTC | CASSAGDRYEQYF
NA | TRBD1 | TRBJ2-1 | TRBV19 | TGTGCCAGTAGTAGCCGGGACAGTCGCAATGAGCAGTTCTTC | CASSSRDSRNEQFF
once | NA | TRBJ2-2 | TRBV7-2 | TGTGCCAGTGGTTACTACACCGGGGAGCTGTTTTTT | CASGYYTGELFF
NA | TRBD2 | TRBJ2-5 | TRBV2 | TGTGCCAGCAGAGCTAGCGGGGAAGAGACCCAGTACTTC | CASRASGEETQYF
NA | NA | TRBJ1-5 | TRBV11-2 | TGTGCCAGCAGCTTAGATCGGCAGAATCAGCCCCAGCATTTT | CASSLDRQNQPQHF
once | TRBD1 | TRBJ1-2 | TRBV29-1 | TGCAGCGCCAGACAGGGGGCTAACTATGGCTACACCTTC | CSARQGANYGYTF
NA | NA | TRBJ2-5 | TRBV7-9 | TGTGCCAGCAGCTTAGTGAGCGAGACCCAGTACTTC | CASSLVSETQYF
NA | NA | TRBJ1-2 | TRBV20-1 | TGCAGTGCTAGAGACTCTGGCTACACCTTC | CSARDSGYTF